This record looks at one T cell receptor beta chain sequence and its context. Its target is unknown. The source of the sample is a study of T cell responses to AZD1222 COVID-19 vaccine. Findings of the study overall: The study sampled repertoires only after the peak T cell response. Of spike-specific TCRs, nearly half reportedly target regions left unmutated in variants. CD4 TCRs covered the whole spike, strongest at regions 160-218 and 743-854.

The assay was immunoSEQ multiplex PCR, and TCRdb's table has in-frame clones only and misses some. This table has 65,000 to 70,000 clones, 75% to 90% appearing once. The germline V gene encodes CDR1 SGHRS and CDR2 YFSETQ. V trimming: 4 bases; J trimming: 2 bases; junction bases outside the gene matches: 12. The CDR3 is 17 amino acids. Sequenced material: peripheral blood, taken 28 days after the second AZD1222 dose. The V call is TRBV5-1, the J call TRBJ2-3, with 8 bases fitting TRBD2. The receptor was isolated from an adult who received the AZD1222 COVID-19 vaccine. The CDR3 loop is CASSPYLRLAYTDTQYF. CDR3 DNA sequence: TGCGCCAGCAGCCCTTACTTGAGACTAGCGTACACAGATACGCAGTATTTT.